One sample yielded the 19 T cell receptor beta chains listed below, sequenced in a study of blood T cells in healthy people across ages. A second PCR, run for about 7 to 11 cycles, used a sample-barcoded 5' primer plus a J-beta primer mix. TCRdb passed the 5' RACE reads through MiXCR, listing each CDR3 protein once. The table shows around 1,000,000 distinct CDR3 sequences, with under 30% occurring only once. These data were also filed under a second study, of T cells of mothers and their children.

Sequenced input: blood. Receptors originate from a girl aged 2-10 years in good health.

This clonotype was seen a handful of times. CDR3 DNA sequence: TGCAGCGTGCTGGCCGGGACGCCGGGGGGCTACACCTTC. Translated, it gives CSVLAGTPGGYTF. This chain uses TRBV29-1 with TRBJ1-2; weak D call: TRBD1 (5 bases). CDR3 length: 13 residues. Germline assignment: CDR1 SQVTM and CDR2 ANQGSEA. Trimming removed 6 bases at V and 8 bases at J, with 19 bases between.

The gene calls are TRBV6-2 or TRBV6-3 and TRBJ2-3, with unresolved D. The V gene's germline CDR1 is MNHEY and CDR2 SVGEGT. The V end lost 0 bases, the J end lost 2 bases, and 6 bases lay between the germline ends. This CDR3 contains 14 residues. The CDR3 coding sequence is TGTGCCAGCAGTTACTCCCCGCACACAGATACGCAGTATTTT. Encoded protein: CASSYSPHTDTQYF.

This clonotype appeared a few times. V usage is TRBV7-6 and J usage is TRBJ1-1; D perhaps matches TRBD1 (5 bases). Per germline, CDR1 SGHVS and CDR2 FNYEAQ. V lost 1 base and J lost 6, with 12 bases in between. CDR3 size: 14 residues. The CDR3 spells CASSLGGQGAEAFF. CDR3 DNA: TGTGCCAGCAGCTTAGGGGGCCAGGGTGCTGAAGCTTTCTTT.

In this sample, this clonotype turned up many times. The chain combines TRBV12-3 or TRBV12-4 with TRBJ2-7; a possible D gene is TRBD1 (6 bases). Trimming removed 1 base at V and 4 bases at J, with 8 bases between. The CDR3 covers 13 residues. The chain's CDR3 is CASSLVRGYEQYF. In DNA form, the CDR3 reads TGTGCCAGCAGTTTAGTCAGGGGATACGAGCAGTACTTC.

Details on this clonotype: One junction end disagrees with the germline gene, perhaps due to a read error. This chain joins TRBV6-5 and TRBJ2-5; 9 bases align to TRBD2. Germline values: CDR1 MNHEY, CDR2 SVGAGI. The CDR3 length is 13 residues. The CDR3 is CASMASGKETQYF. DNA for the CDR3: TGTGCCAGCATGGCTAGCGGGAAAGAGACTCAGTACTTC.

The CDR3 region is CASSLVGRFAFF. The CDR3 DNA reads as TGTGCCAGCAGCTTAGTGGGCAGGTTTGCTTTCTTT. The rearrangement links TRBV11-2 to TRBJ1-1; D is undetermined. The CDR3 spans 12 residues. V lost 1 base to trimming and J lost 11 bases, with 11 bases between them. Germline-derived CDR1 and CDR2 are SGHAT and FQNNGV.

The rearrangement joins TRBV29-1 to TRBJ2-5; D unresolved. The V gene lost 1 base and the J gene lost 2 bases, with 8 bases spanning the gap. Germline CDR1 SQVTM, CDR2 ANQGSEA. This CDR3 is 13 amino acids long. The CDR3 DNA is TGCAGCGTTGAAGGGGCCGTACAAGAGACCCAGTACTTC. Protein sequence: CSVEGAVQETQYF. The whole variable domain, remainder taken from reference TRBV29-1 and TRBJ2-5, is SAVISQKPSRDICQRGTSLTIQCQVDSQVTMMFWYRQQPGQSLTLIATANQGSEATYESGFVIDKFPISRPNLTFSTLTVSNMSPEDSSIYLCSVEGAVQETQYFGPGTRLLVL.

Remarks on this clonotype: An end of the junction differs from the germline gene, which may be a read error. The genes are TRBV2 and TRBJ2-4; D might be TRBD1 (6 bases). In germline, CDR1 is SNHLY, CDR2 FYNNEI. The CDR3 extends over 15 amino acids. The CDR3 here is CASRRDILAKSIQYF. In DNA form, the CDR3 reads TGTGCCAGCAGACGGGACATTCTAGCCAAAAGCATTCAGTACTTC.

DNA for the CDR3: TGTGCCAGCAGCCCATCCTCATCAACGCCGGACGAGCAGTACTTC. Residues: CASSPSSSTPDEQYF. The chain employs TRBV12-3 or TRBV12-4 and TRBJ2-7; D uncertain. Trimming removed 6 bases from V and 5 bases from J, with 20 bases in between. This CDR3 spans 15 amino acids.

The rearrangement joins TRBV25-1 to TRBJ2-2, with a tentative D call TRBD2 (6 bases). Germline V gene sequence: CDR1 MGHDK, CDR2 SYGVNS. The CDR3 loop spans 13 amino acids. Trimming removed 1 base at V and 6 bases at J, with 6 bases between. CDR3 DNA sequence: TGTGCCAGCAGTGAATGGGGGGCCGGGGAGCTGTTTTTT. Amino acids: CASSEWGAGELFF.

This chain uses TRBV5-1 with TRBJ2-1, with D perhaps TRBD2 (5 bases). The CDR3 has 12 residues. The V gene lost 2 bases and the J gene lost 8 bases, with 8 bases spanning the gap. Germline CDR1 and CDR2: SGHRS and YFSETQ. The CDR3 DNA is TGCGCCAGCAGCTTCGTCGGGGATGAGCAGTTCTTC. Amino acid sequence: CASSFVGDEQFF. Together with reference TRBV5-1 and TRBJ2-1, the CDR3 gives the full variable domain: KAGVTQTPRYLIKTRGQQVTLSCSPISGHRSVSWYQQTPGQGLQFLFEYFSETQRNKGNFPGRFSGRQFSNSRSEMNVSTLELGDSALYLCASSFVGDEQFFGPGTRLTVL.

This clonotype was found a few times. V is TRBV29-1 and J is TRBJ2-3, with 7 bases aligning to TRBD2. The CDR3 loop spans 13 amino acids. Germline V gene sequence: CDR1 SQVTM, CDR2 ANQGSEA. J was trimmed by 3 bases and V by 6 bases; bases with no gene match: 6. The CDR3 sequence is CSVTSEGTDTQYF. CDR3 DNA: TGCAGCGTCACTAGCGAGGGGACAGATACGCAGTATTTT.

There are a few counts of this clonotype. This sequence joins TRBV14 and TRBJ2-3, with D unclear. Trimming removed 4 bases at V and 0 bases at J, with 17 bases between. There are 17 residues in the CDR3. The germline gives CDR1 SGHDN, CDR2 FVKESK. The CDR3 protein is CASSPPLGPMSTDTQYF. DNA of the CDR3: TGTGCCAGCAGCCCCCCCCTAGGGCCGATGAGCACAGATACGCAGTATTTT.

The genes are TRBV3-1 and TRBJ2-3; possible D gene TRBD2, 7 bases. CDR1 and CDR2 from the germline V gene are LGHDT and YNNKEL (reference sequence). The CDR3 is 14 residues long. Trimming removed 11 bases from V and 3 bases from J, with 18 bases in between. CDR3 in DNA: TGTGCCGTTTCCGGGGGGCTCGAAACAGATACGCAGTATTTT. Translation gives CAVSGGLETDTQYF.

The J gene is TRBJ2-1, the V gene TRBV12-5, with TRBD2 matching over 13 bases. This CDR3 spans 17 amino acids. V shed 5 bases and J 8 bases; nucleotides not matched to a gene: 12. Germline assignment: CDR1 LGHNT and CDR2 FRNRAP. CDR3 protein: CASGISEGLAGIDEQFF. CDR3 coding DNA: TGTGCTAGTGGTATCTCGGAGGGACTAGCGGGGATTGATGAGCAGTTCTTC. Full variable domain (outside the CDR3, taken from reference TRBV12-5 and TRBJ2-1): DARVTQTPRHKVTEMGQEVTMRCQPILGHNTVFWYRQTMMQGLELLAYFRNRAPLDDSGMPKDRFSAEMPDATLATLKIQPSEPRDSAVYFCASGISEGLAGIDEQFFGPGTRLTVL.

This rearrangement joins TRBV24-1 to TRBJ2-3; no clear D. Between the trimmed V and J ends, which lost 5 bases and 2 bases, there was a span of 1 base. Germline-derived CDR1 and CDR2 are KGHDR and SFDVKD. This CDR3 comprises 11 residues. The CDR3 sequence: CATSVTDTQYF. The CDR3 DNA reads TGTGCCACCAGTGTCACAGATACGCAGTATTTT.

This clonotype came up many times. The chain links TRBV27 to TRBJ2-7; D ambiguous. The V end was cut by 6 bases, the J end by 5 bases, with 11 bases between. CDR3 size: 12 residues. Germline-derived CDR1 and CDR2 are MNHEY and SMNVEV (reference sequence). CDR3 bases: TGTGCCAGCAGCTTAAGTGGAAACGAGCAGTACTTC. It codes for CASSLSGNEQYF.

This rearrangement joins TRBV6-5 to TRBJ2-5; 9 bases agree with TRBD2. Germline-derived CDR1 and CDR2 are MNHEY and SVGAGI. This CDR3 spans 17 amino acids. The V gene end was trimmed by 2 bases and the J gene end by 5 bases; junction bases not matched to a gene: 12. CDR3 nucleotides: TGTGCCAGCAGTTACCGTGGGACTAGCAAACGCGGTGAGACCCAGTACTTC. Residues: CASSYRGTSKRGETQYF.

Regarding this clonotype: The junction and the germline gene differ at one end; a read error may be behind it. The rearrangement joins TRBV28 to TRBJ2-5; 7 bases agree with TRBD2. The tail of the sequence fits TRBJ2-1 better, so the J call may be wrong. Per the germline V gene, CDR1 is MDHEN and CDR2 is SYDVKM. This CDR3 spans 14 amino acids. DNA for the CDR3: TGTGCCAACAGTTTAGGGACTATCTACAATGAGCAGTTCTTC. It yields the protein CANSLGTIYNEQFF.